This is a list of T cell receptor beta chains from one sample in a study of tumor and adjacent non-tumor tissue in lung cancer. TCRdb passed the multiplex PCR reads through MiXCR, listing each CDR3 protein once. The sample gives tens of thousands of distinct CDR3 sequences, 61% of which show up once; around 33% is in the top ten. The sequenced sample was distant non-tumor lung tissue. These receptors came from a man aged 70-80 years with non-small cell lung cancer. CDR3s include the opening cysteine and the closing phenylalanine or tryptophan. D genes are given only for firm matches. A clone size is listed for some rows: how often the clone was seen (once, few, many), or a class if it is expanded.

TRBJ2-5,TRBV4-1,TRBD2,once,TGCGCCAGTAGCCAAAGAGGACTAGCGGGGTACCAAGAGACCCAGAACTTC,CASSQRGLAGYQETQNF
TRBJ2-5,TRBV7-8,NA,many,TGTGCCAGCAGCTTTTGGGCAGGCCAAGAGACCCAGTACTTC,CASSFWAGQETQYF
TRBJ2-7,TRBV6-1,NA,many,TGTGCCAGCAGTGAAGTCAACAGCGATTACGAGCAGTACTTC,CASSEVNSDYEQYF
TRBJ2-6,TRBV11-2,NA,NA,TGTGCCAGCAGCTCCCGGCGGGGTAGCTCTAGGGCCAACGTCCTGACATTC,CASSSRRGSSRANVLTF
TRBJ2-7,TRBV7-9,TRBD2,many,TGTGCCAGCAGCTTAGGTTGGGCTAGCGGGGCATACGAGCAGTACTTC,CASSLGWASGAYEQYF
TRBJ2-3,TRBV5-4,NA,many,TGTGCCAGCCGGGAAACCGGAGGAGGTACGCAGTATTTT,CASRETGGGTQYF
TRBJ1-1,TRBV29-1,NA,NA,TGCAGCGCCACTCCGGTGAACACTGAAGCTTTCTTT,CSATPVNTEAFF
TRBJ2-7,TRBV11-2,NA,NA,TGTGCCAGCAGCTTATTCCCAGGGACGTTCCATGAGCAGTACTTC,CASSLFPGTFHEQYF
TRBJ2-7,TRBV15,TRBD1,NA,TGTGCCACCAGCAGTGCCGGGACAGGGGGCTACGAGCACTACTTC,CATSSAGTGGYEHYF
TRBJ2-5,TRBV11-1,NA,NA,TGTGCCAGCAGCGGATCAAGAGGCGAAATCAATCAAGGGACCCAGTACTTC,CASSGSRGEINQGTQYF
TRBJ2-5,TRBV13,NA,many,TGTGCCAGCAGCTCCCGACAGATCGTAGAGACCCAGTACTTC,CASSSRQIVETQYF
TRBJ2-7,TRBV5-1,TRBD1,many,TGCGCCAGCAGCCAGGATCGGACAGGGCCCTACGAGCAGTACTTC,CASSQDRTGPYEQYF
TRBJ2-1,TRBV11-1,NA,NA,TGTGCCAGCAGCTTCGGACAAAACTCCTACAATGAGCAGTTCTTC,CASSFGQNSYNEQFF
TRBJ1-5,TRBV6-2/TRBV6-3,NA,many,TGTGCCAGCAGTTCAGGGGATAGTCAGCCCCAGCATTTT,CASSSGDSQPQHF
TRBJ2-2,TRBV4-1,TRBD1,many,TGCGCCAGCAGCCAAGGCTTGACAGGGACGAACACCGGGGAGCTGTTTTTT,CASSQGLTGTNTGELFF
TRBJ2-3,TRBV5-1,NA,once,TGCGCCAACACCTGGGGCAGCCTAAGCACAGATACGCAGTATTTT,CANTWGSLSTDTQYF
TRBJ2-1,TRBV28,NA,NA,TGTACCAGCAGTTTATTCGGGTCTAGCTCCCTCAATGAGCAGTTCTTC,CTSSLFGSSSLNEQFF
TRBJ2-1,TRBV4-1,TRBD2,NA,TGCGCCAGCAGCCAAGTCCCGGGGGGTAATAAGCAGTTCTTC,CASSQVPGGNKQFF
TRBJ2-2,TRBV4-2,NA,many,TGTGCCAGCAGCCAGTCTTTATGGGGGTCCGGGGAGCTGTTTTTT,CASSQSLWGSGELFF
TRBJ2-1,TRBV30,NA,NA,TGTGCCAGGGACTTGGGCAATGAGCAGTTCTTC,CARDLGNEQFF
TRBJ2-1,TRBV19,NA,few,TGTGCCAGTAGTATTATCCCTAGCTCCTACAATGAGCAGTTCTTC,CASSIIPSSYNEQFF
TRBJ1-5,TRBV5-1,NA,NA,TGCGCCATCAGCTTGGACAGTCCTTTGAGGCAGCCCCAGCATTTT,CAISLDSPLRQPQHF
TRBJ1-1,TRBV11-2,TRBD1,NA,TGTGCCATCAGCTCCTCGACAGGGGGGAGGACAGAAGCTATCTTT,CAISSSTGGRTEAIF
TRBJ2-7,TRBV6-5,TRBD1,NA,TGTGCCAGCATCCACCTGGACAGGGGGGCCTACGAGCAGTACTTC,CASIHLDRGAYEQYF
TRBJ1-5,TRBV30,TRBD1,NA,TGTGCCTGCGACAGGGGAGGCAATCAGCCCCAGCATTTT,CACDRGGNQPQHF
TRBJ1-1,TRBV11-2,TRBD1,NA,TGTGCCAGTAACCGAAAAGCGACAGGGACCACTGAAACTTTCTTT,CASNRKATGTTETFF
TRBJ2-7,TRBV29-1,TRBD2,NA,TGCAGCTCGCAACTAGCGGGAGGGCCTAGGGAGCAATACTTC,CSSQLAGGPREQYF
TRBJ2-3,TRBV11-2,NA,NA,TGTGCCAGCGGCTTATGGGAGGACAAACGCACAGATACGCAGTATTTT,CASGLWEDKRTDTQYF
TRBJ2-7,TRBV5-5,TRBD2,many,TGTGCCAGCAGCCGGCTGGGGGGGAAACTAAACGAGCAGTACTTC,CASSRLGGKLNEQYF
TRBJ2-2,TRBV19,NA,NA,TGTGCCAGTAGTATAGATGGTGGCTCGGGTACCGGGGAGCTGTTTTTT,CASSIDGGSGTGELFF
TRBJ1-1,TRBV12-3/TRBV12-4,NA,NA,TGTGACAGCAGTTTCACAGGGAACGTTTATGCTGAAGCTTTCTTT,CDSSFTGNVYAEAFF
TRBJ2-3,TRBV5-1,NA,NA,TGCGCCAGCAGCCTAGTAGGGAGACAGGTTCCAGATACGCAGTATTTT,CASSLVGRQVPDTQYF
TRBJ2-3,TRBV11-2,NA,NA,TGTGCCAGCAGCGTAACCGTTTATCCCACAGATACGCGGTATTTT,CASSVTVYPTDTRYF
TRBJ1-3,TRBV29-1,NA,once,TGCAGCGTCGTAGGCTTTACTGCGAGCTCTGGAGACACCATATATTTT,CSVVGFTASSGDTIYF
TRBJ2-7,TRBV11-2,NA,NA,TGTGACAGCAGCGCCGGGTGTTGGGAATACGAGCAGTACTTC,CDSSAGCWEYEQYF
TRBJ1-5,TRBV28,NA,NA,TGTGCCAGCAGTCCGTATGCGAGGGCATCAGGCAATCAGCCCCAGCATTTT,CASSPYARASGNQPQHF
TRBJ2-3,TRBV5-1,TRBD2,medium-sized,TGCGCCAGCAGCTTGACTAGCGGGAGGGCAGATACGCAGTATTTT,CASSLTSGRADTQYF
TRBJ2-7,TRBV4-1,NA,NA,TGCGCCAGCGGCCAAGACCCCGGGCAAGGTTACTACGAGCAGTACTTC,CASGQDPGQGYYEQYF
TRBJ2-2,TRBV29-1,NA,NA,TGCAGCGTTAGGGGACATGGTGGCCCCGGGGAGCTGTTTTTT,CSVRGHGGPGELFF
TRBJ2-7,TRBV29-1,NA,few,TGCAGCGTCGCCGGGACAAACTACGAGCAGTACTTC,CSVAGTNYEQYF
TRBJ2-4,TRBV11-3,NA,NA,TGTGCCGGCAGCTTAAGCGCGGGGCAAGCTAAAAACATTCAGTACTTC,CAGSLSAGQAKNIQYF
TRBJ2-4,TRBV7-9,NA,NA,TGTGCCAGCGGCCCAGAGGGACATATCATTCAGTACTTC,CASGPEGHIIQYF
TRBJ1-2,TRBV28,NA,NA,TGTGCCAGCAGTTTAAGGGTTTATGGCTACACCTTC,CASSLRVYGYTF